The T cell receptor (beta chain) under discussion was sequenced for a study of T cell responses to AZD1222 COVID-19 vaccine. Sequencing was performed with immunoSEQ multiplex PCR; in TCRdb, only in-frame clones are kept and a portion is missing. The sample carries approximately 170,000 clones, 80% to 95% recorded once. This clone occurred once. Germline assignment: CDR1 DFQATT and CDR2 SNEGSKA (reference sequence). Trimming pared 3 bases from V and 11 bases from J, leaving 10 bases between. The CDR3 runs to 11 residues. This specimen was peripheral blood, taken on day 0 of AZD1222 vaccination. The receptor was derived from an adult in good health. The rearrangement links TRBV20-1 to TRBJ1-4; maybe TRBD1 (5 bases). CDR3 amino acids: CSARSGDKLFF. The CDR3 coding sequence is TGCAGTGCTAGGTCCGGGGACAAACTGTTTTTT.